These 30 T cell receptor beta chains share one sample of origin, sequenced in a study of Ad26.COV2.S vaccination and SARS-CoV-2 variants. Sample treatment: about 20 received Ad26.COV2.S at low or high dose, single or two shots; several received placebo; per-sample allocation not given. Day 63 after the first vaccine or placebo injection was the time point for sampling. Only in-frame clones appear in the TCRdb table, and some are missing; sequencing was by immunoSEQ multiplex PCR. The data hold around 450,000 clones, with approximately 89% observed a single time. Sequences were derived from peripheral blood, sampled in a trial of Ad26.COV2.S vaccine versus placebo. The receptors stem from a person aged 18-60 years who received the Ad26.COV2.S COVID-19 vaccine or a placebo.

The chain is built from TRBV7-9 and TRBJ1-5; 8 nucleotides line up with TRBD1. Trimming at V came to 5 bases and at J to 4 bases, leaving 1 base not matched to a gene. Germline loops: CDR1 SEHNR, CDR2 FQNEAQ (reference sequence). The length of the CDR3 is 13 residues. CDR3 protein: CASSNRGNQPQHF. CDR3 coding DNA: TGTGCCAGCAGCAACAGGGGGAATCAGCCCCAGCATTTT.

This chain connects TRBV15 to TRBJ2-5; D possibly corresponds to TRBD2 (7 bases). From germline, CDR1 is LNHNV and CDR2 YYDKDF (reference sequence). Trimming left V 8 bases short and J 4 bases short, with 17 bases between. The CDR3 is 14 amino acids. CDR3 bases: TGTGCCACCCTAAGGGGGGGAGGTCGAGAGACCCAGTACTTC. Its translation is CATLRGGGRETQYF.

The genes are TRBV6-1 and TRBJ2-7; TRBD2 aligns across 9 bases. Germline assignment: CDR1 MNHNS and CDR2 SASEGT. V lost 0 bases to trimming and J lost 5 bases; unmatched junction nucleotides: 5. The CDR3 spans 15 residues. The DNA of the CDR3 is TGTGCCAGCAGTGAAGCGGGACTAGCCCTCAACGAGCAGTACGTC. Amino acids: CASSEAGLALNEQYV.

This clone was recorded a few times. This sequence joins TRBV7-3 and TRBJ2-2; 8 positions agree with TRBD1. CDR3 size: 14 residues. Germline V lookup: CDR1 SGHTA, CDR2 FQGTGA. The ends lost 7 bases at V and 0 bases at J; junction bases unmatched: 1. CDR3 loop: CASTGQANTGELFF. The DNA for the CDR3 is TGTGCCAGCACGGGACAGGCGAACACCGGGGAGCTGTTTTTT.

The rearrangement uses TRBV6-5 and TRBJ2-7; 7 nucleotides align to TRBD1. With V trimmed by 4 bases and J by 3 bases, 6 bases remained unmatched. CDR1 is MNHEY and CDR2 is SVGAGI in the germline V gene. This CDR3 is 14 amino acids long. CDR3 sequence: CASSLRQGSYEQYV. The CDR3 region has the DNA TGTGCCAGCAGTTTAAGACAGGGAAGCTACGAGCAGTACGTC.

The chain carries TRBV12-5 and TRBJ2-1; tentatively, D is TRBD1 (6 bases). CDR1 is LGHNT, CDR2 FRNRAP, per germline. The CDR3 extends over 19 amino acids. V lost 1 base, J lost 1 base, and 20 bases lay in between. CDR3 in amino acids: CASGLGQPHREKSYNEQFF. For the CDR3, the DNA is TGTGCTAGTGGTTTGGGACAACCACACAGGGAGAAATCCTACAATGAGCAGTTCTTC.

This chain uses TRBV11-2 with TRBJ2-1; TRBD2 agrees at 11 bases. The CDR3 covers 18 residues. Germline assignment: CDR1 SGHAT and CDR2 FQNNGV. J gave up 0 bases and V 7 bases, and 11 bases lay outside the gene matches. CDR3 bases: TGTGCCAGCACCCCACTAGCGGGAGCCCAGAGCTCCTACAATGAGCAGTTCTTC. Encoded protein: CASTPLAGAQSSYNEQFF.

V gene TRBV6-2 or TRBV6-3 combines with J gene TRBJ2-1; 9 bases are shared with TRBD1. The CDR3 loop spans 16 amino acids. Germline V gives CDR1 MNHEY, CDR2 SVGEGT. V shed 2 bases and J 9 bases; nucleotides not matched to a gene: 11. The CDR3 is CASSYIRDREEGEQFF. The CDR3 region has the DNA TGTGCCAGCAGTTACATCCGGGACAGGGAGGAGGGTGAGCAGTTCTTC.

The V call is TRBV5-1, the J call TRBJ2-1, with D possibly called TRBD1 or TRBD2 (6 bases each). The CDR3 has 13 amino acids. Germline values: CDR1 SGHRS, CDR2 YFSETQ. Trimming took off 1 base at V and 6 bases at J, with 8 bases between the two ends. This CDR3 reads CASSLWGANEQFF. CDR3 in DNA: TGCGCCAGCAGCTTGTGGGGGGCCAATGAGCAGTTCTTC.

This CDR3 reads CASSLAGDGRGPTSYEQYV. The CDR3 coding sequence is TGCGCCAGCAGCTTGGCGGGTGATGGGAGGGGACCCACCTCCTACGAGCAGTACGTC. J is TRBJ2-7 and V is TRBV5-1, with TRBD2 matching 7 bases. V trimming: 0 bases; J trimming: 0 bases; junction bases outside the gene matches: 15. This CDR3 comprises 19 residues. Germline values: CDR1 SGHRS, CDR2 YFSETQ.

V is TRBV6-2 or TRBV6-3 and J is TRBJ1-5, with a weak D call TRBD1 (6 bases). The CDR3 totals 16 residues. Germline loops: CDR1 MNHEY, CDR2 SVGEGT. V dropped 6 bases and J dropped 0 bases, with 15 bases sitting between them. The chain's CDR3 is CASSRGGQYSNQPQHF. In DNA, the CDR3 is TGTGCCAGCAGCCGCGGGGGACAATATAGCAATCAGCCCCAGCATTTT.

The J gene is TRBJ1-5, the V gene TRBV19; 9 bases are shared with TRBD1. The CDR3 spans 15 residues. Trimming removed 5 bases from V and 5 bases from J; junction bases left unmatched: 7. Germline loops: CDR1 LNHDA, CDR2 SQIVND (reference sequence). As DNA, the CDR3 is TGTGCCAGTAGTTCGCTACAGGGGGCAGATCAGCCCCAGCATTTT. As protein: CASSSLQGADQPQHF.

The V and J genes are TRBV4-1 and TRBJ2-7; 8 bases fit TRBD1. Looked up from germline, CDR1 is MGHRA and CDR2 is YSYEKL. V was pared by 2 bases and J by 5 bases, with 11 bases of the junction left unmatched. The CDR3 runs 16 residues. DNA of the CDR3: TGCGCCAGCAGCCAAAACACCGGGCAGGGGGCCCACGAGCAGTACTTC. It codes for CASSQNTGQGAHEQYF.

The J gene is TRBJ1-5, the V gene TRBV28; tentative D call: TRBD1 (5 bases). The V gene's germline CDR1 is MDHEN and CDR2 SYDVKM. V was cut by 3 bases and J by 1 base, with 10 bases left in between. The CDR3 spans 15 residues. The DNA of the CDR3 is TGTGCCAGCAGTTTCGGGGGAACGAGCAATCAGCCCCAGCATTTT. Amino acid sequence: CASSFGGTSNQPQHF.

The chain's CDR3 is CASSLMLNSYYEQYF. In nucleotides, the CDR3 is TGTGCCAGCAGCTTAATGCTTAACAGCTACTACGAGCAGTACTTC. The chain carries TRBV7-8 and TRBJ2-7; D call uncertain. V was trimmed by 2 bases and J by 3 bases, leaving 14 bases between them. The CDR3 length is 15 residues. In germline, CDR1 is SGHVS, CDR2 FQNEAQ. The complete variable domain, with remaining parts taken from reference TRBV7-8 and TRBJ2-7, reads GAGVSQSPRYKVAKRGQDVALRCDPISGHVSLFWYQQALGQGPEFLTYFQNEAQLDKSGLPSDRFFAERPEGSVSTLKIQRTQQEDSAVYLCASSLMLNSYYEQYFGPGTRLTVT.

The CDR3 DNA reads TGTGCCAGCAGTGACACAGGGGTCACTGAAGCTTTCTTT. It encodes CASSDTGVTEAFF. The chain links TRBV12-3 or TRBV12-4 to TRBJ1-1; 7 nucleotides line up with TRBD1. V was clipped by 5 bases and J by 4 bases; unmatched bases: 4. The CDR3 loop spans 13 amino acids.

The chain employs TRBV5-1 and TRBJ2-7; D uncertain. The CDR3 has 14 residues. In germline, CDR1 is SGHRS, CDR2 YFSETQ. V was trimmed by 0 bases and J by 2 bases, leaving 9 bases between them. The CDR3 DNA reads TGCGCCAGCAGCTTGGTGGCAAACCCCTACGAGCAGTACTTC. Translating gives CASSLVANPYEQYF.

The chain recombines TRBV6-5 with TRBJ2-7; the D gene is possibly TRBD2 (6 bases). V lost 2 bases to trimming and J lost 1 base, with 12 bases between them. Germline CDR1 MNHEY, CDR2 SVGAGI. This CDR3 comprises 15 residues. The CDR3 region has the DNA TGTGCCAGCAGTTACAGCCCGGAGGGGTCCTACGAGCAGTACGTC. The encoded protein is CASSYSPEGSYEQYV.

The rearrangement joins TRBV18 to TRBJ2-1; D gene ambiguous. CDR1 is KGHSH and CDR2 is LQKENI in the germline V gene. V lost 1 base to trimming and J lost 3 bases, with 10 bases between them. The CDR3 consists of 15 residues. The CDR3 spells CASSPQPLSYNEQFF. The CDR3 DNA reads as TGTGCCAGCTCACCACAACCTCTAAGCTACAATGAGCAGTTCTTC.

This clone was recorded once. J is TRBJ1-5 and V is TRBV27; D unclear. Germline CDR1 reads MNHEY; CDR2 reads SMNVEV (reference sequence). Trimming removed 5 bases at V and 1 base at J, with 9 bases between. This CDR3 has 14 residues. The CDR3: CASSRKDSNQPQHF. The CDR3, as DNA: TGTGCCAGCAGTCGCAAGGACAGCAATCAGCCCCAGCATTTT.

The chain has TRBV5-1 and TRBJ1-1, with D possibly matching TRBD1 (6 bases). V was trimmed by 2 bases and J by 4 bases, leaving 15 bases between them. Germline V gene sequence: CDR1 SGHRS, CDR2 YFSETQ. The CDR3 totals 15 residues. The CDR3 sequence: CASSLNLQGLTEAFF. In DNA form, the CDR3 reads TGCGCCAGCAGCTTAAACCTTCAGGGGCTCACTGAAGCTTTCTTT.

The chain combines TRBV11-2 with TRBJ1-1, with 7 bases lining up with TRBD1. Germline V gene data show CDR1 as SGHAT and CDR2 as FQNNGV. Trimming took 3 bases from V and 5 from J; bases not matched to a gene: 6. The CDR3 is 14 amino acids. CDR3 sequence (DNA): TGTGCCAGCAGCTTGTGGACAGGAGGTACTGAAGCTTTCTTT. The encoded protein is CASSLWTGGTEAFF.

This clone has only a few counts. The gene calls are TRBV3-1 (or the pseudogene TRBV3-2) and TRBJ1-6; D call uncertain. V was shortened by 1 base and J by 4 bases, with 5 bases between the two germline ends. Germline V gene sequence: CDR1 LGHDT, CDR2 YNNKEL (reference sequence). The CDR3 is 14 amino acids. The chain's CDR3 is CASSQGGYNSPLHF. CDR3 nucleotide sequence: TGTGCCAGCAGCCAAGGAGGGTATAATTCACCCCTCCACTTT.

The gene calls are TRBV24-1 and TRBJ2-3, with 7 positions matching TRBD2. The J segment lost 6 bases and the V segment lost 6 bases, leaving 8 bases of the junction unmatched. Per the germline V gene, CDR1 is KGHDR and CDR2 is SFDVKD. The CDR3 is 14 residues long. For the CDR3, the DNA is TGTGCCACCAGTCGCGGCGGGGGTAGGGATACGCAGTATTTT. Encoded protein: CATSRGGGRDTQYF.

The chain recombines TRBV11-2 with TRBJ2-7; the D gene is possibly TRBD2 (5 bases). There are 15 residues in the CDR3. Trimming cost V 3 bases and J 1 base, with 13 bases left between them. Germline V gives CDR1 SGHAT, CDR2 FQNNGV. This CDR3 is CASSFSAGESYEQYV. The CDR3 DNA reads TGTGCCAGCAGCTTCTCCGCTGGGGAGTCCTACGAGCAGTACGTC.

This clone has more than one count but fewer than ten. The chain recombines TRBV19 with TRBJ1-3; the D gene is possibly TRBD1 (6 bases). The V gene lost 7 bases and the J gene lost 0 bases, with 13 bases spanning the gap. This CDR3 region has 15 residues. CDR1 LNHDA and CDR2 SQIVND come from the germline V gene (reference sequence). CDR3 amino acids: CASTPGHFSGNTIYF. As DNA, the CDR3 is TGTGCCAGTACCCCGGGACATTTCTCTGGAAACACCATATATTTT.

Notes on this clone: Other DNA sequences of this sample code for an identical CDR3. The chain uses TRBV29-1 and TRBJ1-2; D call uncertain. Germline assignment: CDR1 SQVTM and CDR2 ANQGSEA. Trimming took off 3 bases at V and 6 bases at J, with 5 bases between the two ends. The CDR3 covers 10 residues. The DNA for the CDR3 is TGCAGCGTTGACGGGGATGGCTACACCTTC. Translating gives CSVDGDGYTF.

This clone was seen just once. This chain connects TRBV12-3 or TRBV12-4 to TRBJ1-1; 9 bases are a match to TRBD1. The CDR3 runs 13 residues. J lost 4 bases, V lost 7 bases, and 4 bases had no gene match. This CDR3 is CASNPGQGTEAFF. The CDR3, as DNA: TGTGCCAGCAATCCGGGACAGGGCACTGAAGCTTTCTTT.

The rearrangement links TRBV6-6 to TRBJ2-3; the match to TRBD2 covers 8 bases. CDR3 length: 15 amino acids. Unmatched junction bases numbered 13, after V lost 10 bases and J lost 4 bases. Per the germline V gene, CDR1 is MNHNY and CDR2 is SVGAGI (reference sequence). CDR3 in DNA: TGTGCCACCCGAATTGACGGGGGGGGCCCAGATACGCAGTATTTT. Translated: CATRIDGGGPDTQYF.

This chain links TRBV30 with TRBJ1-5; TRBD1 agrees at 7 bases. Per the germline V gene, CDR1 is GTSNPN and CDR2 is SVGIG (reference sequence). The CDR3 contains 14 residues. J was trimmed by 3 bases and V by 2 bases; bases with no gene match: 4. The CDR3 protein is CAWSWGQHNQPQHF. The CDR3 DNA sequence: TGTGCCTGGAGTTGGGGACAGCACAATCAGCCCCAGCATTTT.